The TCR beta chain described here comes from a study of T cell repertoires in cytomegalovirus infection. Losses at the gene ends were 7 bases for V and 5 bases for J; bases not matched to a gene: 10. Germline V gene data show CDR1 as MNHEY and CDR2 as SMNVEV (reference sequence). The CDR3 is 15 residues long. A word on this clonotype: Its antigen is as yet unknown.

TCRdb independently ran MiXCR on the reads; one entry per CDR3 protein. The table shows about 740,000 distinct CDR3 sequences, with 33% occurring only once. Sequenced material: cultured PBMCs, taken from culture after CMV antigen stimulation. The chain combines TRBV27 with TRBJ2-2; TRBD2 aligns across 7 bases. The source is a human donor in good health (CMV status not recorded). Some clones in this sample may be carry-over from other donors' samples. The DNA of the CDR3 is TGTGCCAGCAACTGGGGAGGGCCGGGGACCGGGGAGCTGTTTTTT. Translating gives CASNWGGPGTGELFF.